This TCR beta chain was obtained from a study of blood T cell repertoires in COVID-19. Measured with immunoSEQ multiplex PCR; TCRdb has only the in-frame clones, and not every one. The sample lists 300,000 to 400,000 clones; approximately 86% were seen once. This clone was counted a few times. The sequenced sample was PBMCs or T cells enriched from blood (not recorded which). This TCR derives from a woman aged 40 to 50 with acute COVID-19.

The chain's CDR3 is CASSRGQGQLETQYF. CDR3 DNA sequence: TGTGCCAGCAGCCGAGGACAGGGGCAGTTAGAGACCCAGTACTTC. This sequence joins TRBV5-6 and TRBJ2-5, with 9 bases fitting TRBD1. The germline V gene encodes CDR1 SGHDT and CDR2 YYEEEE. V was clipped by 4 bases and J by 4 bases; unmatched bases: 8. The CDR3 loop spans 15 amino acids.